The entry that follows covers one TCR beta chain sequence. Germline V lookup: CDR1 MNHEY, CDR2 SVGAGI. The V end was cut by 0 bases, the J end by 0 bases, with 8 bases between. The CDR3 is 15 amino acids. The source of the sample is a study of blood T cell repertoires in COVID-19. At the level of the study: Samples of COVID-19 (acute and convalescent) were obtained from the United States, Italy and Spain. Sample material is recorded as cDNA or gDNA derived from T cells, B-cell-depleted T cells, or PBMCs.

In the authors' methods: The authors estimated nucleated cell counts from reference gene primer amplification. Assay: immunoSEQ multiplex PCR; the TCRdb copy retains only in-frame clones and omits some. V and J calls and clone size follow that table, whereas D and trimming were derived from the DNA. Of 230,000 or so clones listed, approximately 81% are singletons. The J gene is TRBJ1-1, the V gene TRBV6-5, with D uncertain. This clonotype originated in a man between 25 and 39 years old with active or convalescent COVID-19. Specimen: peripheral blood. The CDR3 nucleotides are TGTGCCAGCAGTTACTCGGGCAGAATGAACACTGAAGCTTTCTTT. Translated, it gives CASSYSGRMNTEAFF.